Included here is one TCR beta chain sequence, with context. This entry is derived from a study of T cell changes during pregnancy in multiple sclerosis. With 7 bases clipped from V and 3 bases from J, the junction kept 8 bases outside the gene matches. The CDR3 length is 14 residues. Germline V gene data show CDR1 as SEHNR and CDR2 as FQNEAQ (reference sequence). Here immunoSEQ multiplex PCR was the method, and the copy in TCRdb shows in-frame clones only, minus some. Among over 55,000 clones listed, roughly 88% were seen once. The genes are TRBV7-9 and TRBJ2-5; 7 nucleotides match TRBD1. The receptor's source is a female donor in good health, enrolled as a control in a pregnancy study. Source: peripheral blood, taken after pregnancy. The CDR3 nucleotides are TGTGCCAGCATTCCGGGACAGTATGAAGAGACCCAGTACTTC. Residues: CASIPGQYEETQYF.